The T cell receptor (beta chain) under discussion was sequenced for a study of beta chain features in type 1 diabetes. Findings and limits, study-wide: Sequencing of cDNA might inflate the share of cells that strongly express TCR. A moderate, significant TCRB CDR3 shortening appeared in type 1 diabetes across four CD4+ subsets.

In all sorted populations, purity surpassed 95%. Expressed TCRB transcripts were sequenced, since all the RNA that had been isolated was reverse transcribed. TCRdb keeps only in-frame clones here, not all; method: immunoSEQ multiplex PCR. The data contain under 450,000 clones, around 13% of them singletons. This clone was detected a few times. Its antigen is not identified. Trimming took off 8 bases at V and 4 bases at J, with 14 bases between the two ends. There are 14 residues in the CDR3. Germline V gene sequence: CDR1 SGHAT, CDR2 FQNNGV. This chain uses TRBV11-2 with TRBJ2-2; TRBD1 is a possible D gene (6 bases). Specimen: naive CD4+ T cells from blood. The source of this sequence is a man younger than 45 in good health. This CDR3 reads CASRVTGSTGELFF. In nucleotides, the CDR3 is TGTGCCAGCCGGGTGACAGGCTCCACCGGGGAGCTGTTTTTT. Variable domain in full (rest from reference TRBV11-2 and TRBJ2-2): EAGVAQSPRYKIIEKRQSVAFWCNPISGHATLYWYQQILGQGPKLLIQFQNNGVVDDSQLPKDRFSAERLKGVDSTLKIQPAKLEDSAVYLCASRVTGSTGELFFGEGSRLTVL.